This T cell receptor (beta chain) was captured by sequencing in a study of T cells in Graves' hyperthyroidism and ophthalmopathy. Findings and caveats of the study: Also found in blood were most expanded thyroid clonotypes above 0.001.

As to this clonotype: Its antigen remains unidentified.

The CDR3 sequence is 15 residues long. V was pared by 5 bases and J by 3 bases, with 19 bases between. The germline gives CDR1 GTSNPN, CDR2 SVGIG (reference sequence). Amplification of TCR beta CDR3 regions was performed using RNA transcripts as template. When the TCR CDR3 underwent first-round RT-PCR, the HTBI primer set was used. One entry per CDR3 protein, called by TCRdb with MiXCR from the multiplex PCR reads. The data show hundreds of thousands of distinct CDR3 sequences, roughly 20% seen once. The study left out patients who had uncontrolled infection, other autoimmune disease, pregnancy or lactation.

The receptor comes from a man under 40 with Graves' ophthalmopathy. The chain has TRBV30 and TRBJ1-1; D is perhaps TRBD1 (5 bases). Sequenced material: blood. Here the CDR3 DNA reads TGTGCCTGGGCCCCGGGGGAGGGGATGGACACTGAAGCTTTCTTT. Protein product: CAWAPGEGMDTEAFF. The complete variable domain, with remaining parts taken from reference TRBV30 and TRBJ1-1, reads SQTIHQWPATLVQPVGSPLSLECTVEGTSNPNLYWYRQAAGRGLQLLFYSVGIGQISSEVPQNLSASRPQDRQFILSSKKLLLSDSGFYLCAWAPGEGMDTEAFFGQGTRLTVV.